Listed here are 32 T cell receptor beta chains from one sample, sequenced in a study of T cell responses to AZD1222 COVID-19 vaccine. Data came from immunoSEQ multiplex PCR; TCRdb stores just in-frame clones and leaves some out. The profile covers about 150,000 clones, with roughly nine tenths appearing a single time and 7.5% taken by the ten largest. The sequences come from peripheral blood, collected 28 days after the second dose of the MenACWY control vaccine. All receptors derive from an adult who received the MenACWY meningococcal vaccine as a control.

This chain joins TRBV5-1 and TRBJ2-6, with D possibly TRBD2 on 5 matching bases. Germline V gene lookup returns CDR1 SGHRS and CDR2 YFSETQ. This CDR3 contains 15 residues. Between the trimmed V and J ends, which lost 4 bases and 1 base, there was a span of 9 bases. Here the CDR3 reads CASSPSGSGANVLTF. In nucleotides, the CDR3 is TGCGCCAGCAGCCCGTCGGGGTCTGGGGCCAACGTCCTGACTTTC.

The V call is TRBV7-8, the J call TRBJ2-7; D possibly corresponds to TRBD1 (6 bases). Germline-derived CDR1 and CDR2 are SGHVS and FQNEAQ. Trimming removed 1 base from V and 5 bases from J, with 6 bases in between. The CDR3 runs 12 residues. CDR3 coding DNA: TGTGCCAGCAGCTTAGACAGGGACGAGCAGTACTTC. Protein sequence: CASSLDRDEQYF.

To note about this clone: The junction departs from germline at one end; a sequencing error may be responsible. The gene calls are TRBV6-5 and TRBJ1-1; D ambiguous. The CDR3 sequence is 11 residues long. Germline V CDR1 and CDR2: MNHEY, SVGAGI. The CDR3 loop is CASRQNTETFF. The CDR3 bases are TGTGCCAGCAGACAGAACACTGAAACTTTCTTT.

The rearrangement links TRBV6-5 to TRBJ2-1; 7 bases fit TRBD2. After removal of 0 bases from V and 3 bases from J, the junction contained 5 bases not matched to a gene. CDR3 length: 16 residues. Germline CDR1 is MNHEY and CDR2 is SVGAGI. Written as DNA, the CDR3 is TGTGCCAGCAGTTACTCCCCAGCGGGGAACTACAATGAGCAGTTCTTC. Its protein product is CASSYSPAGNYNEQFF.

The chain recombines TRBV7-8 with TRBJ2-2; D is unclear. This CDR3 contains 12 residues. Germline V CDR1 and CDR2: SGHVS, FQNEAQ. V lost 1 base, J lost 7 bases, and 4 bases lay in between. CDR3 nucleotide sequence: TGTGCCAGCAGCTTAGTAGTCGGGGAGCTGTTTTTT. Translation: CASSLVVGELFF.

In DNA form, the CDR3 reads TGTGCCAGTAGTATTGAGTTCCGACAGGACTATCAGCCCCAGCATTTT. Translated: CASSIEFRQDYQPQHF. The rearrangement joins TRBV19 to TRBJ1-5, with D possibly matching TRBD1 (6 bases). V was trimmed by 3 bases and J by 5 bases, leaving 17 bases between them. This CDR3 has 16 residues. Germline V gives CDR1 LNHDA, CDR2 SQIVND (reference sequence).

The chain links TRBV19 to TRBJ2-5, with TRBD2 matching 7 bases. The CDR3 spans 12 residues. Trimming removed 4 bases from V and 4 bases from J; junction bases left unmatched: 0. CDR1 LNHDA and CDR2 SQIVND come from the germline V gene (reference sequence). The CDR3 DNA follows: TGTGCCAGTAGTAGGGGGGGAGAGACCCAGTACTTC. This translates into CASSRGGETQYF.

This clone was counted a few times. The chain has TRBV28 and TRBJ1-2; 7 nucleotides align to TRBD1. Germline-derived CDR1 and CDR2 are MDHEN and SYDVKM. The CDR3 has 16 amino acids. J gave up 5 bases and V 6 bases, and 15 bases lay outside the gene matches. The CDR3 sequence is CASSLDREIKAYGYTF. Written as DNA, the CDR3 is TGTGCCAGCAGCCTTGACAGGGAGATTAAAGCTTATGGCTACACCTTC.

The rearrangement uses TRBV14 and TRBJ2-1; D is possibly TRBD2 (6 bases). Germline CDR1 SGHDN, CDR2 FVKESK. Trimming left V 0 bases short and J 3 bases short, with 15 bases between. The CDR3 consists of 17 residues. CDR3 region: CASSQDIVYGGYNEQFF. The CDR3 coding sequence is TGTGCCAGCAGCCAAGATATTGTGTACGGGGGCTACAATGAGCAGTTCTTC.

This chain links TRBV19 with TRBJ2-5, with 11 bases lining up with TRBD2. Trimming at V came to 4 bases and at J to 5 bases, leaving 3 bases not matched to a gene. There are 14 residues in the CDR3. Per the germline V gene, CDR1 is LNHDA and CDR2 is SQIVND (reference sequence). CDR3 protein: CASSRLAGRETQYF. CDR3 nucleotide sequence: TGTGCCAGTAGTAGACTAGCGGGACGGGAGACCCAGTACTTC.

The chain recombines TRBV12-3 or TRBV12-4 with TRBJ2-7; 9 bases line up with TRBD1. Trimming at V came to 4 bases and at J to 8 bases, leaving 6 bases not matched to a gene. CDR3 size: 13 residues. The CDR3 here is CASSSGTGFKQYF. DNA for the CDR3: TGTGCCAGCAGTTCCGGGACAGGGTTCAAGCAGTACTTC.

The chain has TRBV28 and TRBJ2-3, with TRBD1 identical over 7 bases. V was pared by 4 bases and J by 1 base, with 11 bases of the junction left unmatched. CDR1 MDHEN and CDR2 SYDVKM come from the germline V gene. The length of the CDR3 is 17 residues. The CDR3 is CASSYQSRGSGTDTQYF. CDR3 sequence (DNA): TGTGCCAGCAGTTACCAATCCAGGGGGTCGGGCACAGATACGCAGTATTTT.

The genes are TRBV9 and TRBJ2-7; TRBD2 is a possible D gene (7 bases). Trimming took off 3 bases at V and 6 bases at J, with 16 bases between the two ends. The CDR3 consists of 14 residues. Germline CDR1 is SGDLS and CDR2 is YYNGEE. This CDR3 reads CASSEGGHPGEQYF. The CDR3 coding sequence is TGTGCCAGCAGCGAGGGGGGGCACCCTGGCGAGCAGTACTTC.

This sequence joins TRBV29-1 and TRBJ1-5; the match to TRBD1 covers 12 bases. The CDR3 has 13 amino acids. Germline V gene sequence: CDR1 SQVTM, CDR2 ANQGSEA. Trimming took 7 bases from V and 7 from J; bases not matched to a gene: 5. The CDR3 here is CSAGTGGEQPQHF. The CDR3 region has the DNA TGCAGCGCCGGGACAGGGGGCGAGCAGCCCCAGCATTTT.

This clone was found once. This chain uses TRBV5-6 with TRBJ2-7, with 9 bases fitting TRBD1. J lost 4 bases, V lost 0 bases, and 5 bases had no gene match. Per the germline V gene, CDR1 is SGHDT and CDR2 is YYEEEE. The CDR3 consists of 15 residues. CDR3 in DNA: TGTGCCAGCAGCTTGGTGGGACAGGGTCCTTACGAGCAGTACTTC. As protein: CASSLVGQGPYEQYF.

The J gene is TRBJ1-5, the V gene TRBV30, with TRBD1 matching 9 bases. The CDR3 loop spans 12 amino acids. In germline, CDR1 is GTSNPN, CDR2 SVGIG (reference sequence). The DNA for the CDR3 is TGTGCTCAGGGGACAGGGCAACAGCCCCAGCATTTT. This translates into CAQGTGQQPQHF.

This clone was observed a handful of times. This chain links TRBV30 with TRBJ1-3; D call uncertain. Germline V gives CDR1 GTSNPN, CDR2 SVGIG (reference sequence). V was clipped by 3 bases and J by 2 bases, with 8 bases between them. The CDR3 contains 13 residues. For the CDR3, the DNA is TGTGCCTGGAGGTGGCAGGCTGGAAACACCATATATTTT. As protein: CAWRWQAGNTIYF.

The rearrangement joins TRBV7-2 to TRBJ2-7, with D perhaps TRBD1 (5 bases). The germline V gene has CDR1 SGHTA and CDR2 FQGNSA. The V gene lost 0 bases and the J gene lost 2 bases, with 8 bases spanning the gap. This CDR3 region has 14 residues. The CDR3, as DNA: TGTGCCAGCAGCTTAGCGGTGGACACCTACGAGCAGTACTTC. It translates to CASSLAVDTYEQYF.

This chain links TRBV27 with TRBJ2-5; no clear D. Trimming left V 6 bases short and J 2 bases short, with 10 bases between. The CDR3 sequence is 13 residues long. The germline gives CDR1 MNHEY, CDR2 SMNVEV (reference sequence). CDR3: CASSLGRQETQYF. In DNA, the CDR3 is TGTGCCAGCAGCCTAGGCCGTCAAGAGACCCAGTACTTC.

The J gene is TRBJ2-5, the V gene TRBV28; TRBD2 agrees at 11 bases. V lost 5 bases to trimming and J lost 4 bases; unmatched junction nucleotides: 12. Germline CDR1 MDHEN, CDR2 SYDVKM. This CDR3 is 17 amino acids long. The CDR3 nucleotides are TGTGCCAGCAGTCAAAGACTAGCGGGGCAGCCATTAGAGACCCAGTACTTC. Its protein is CASSQRLAGQPLETQYF.

CDR3 in amino acids: CASSYSPADTQYF. The CDR3 coding sequence is TGTGCCAGCAGTTACTCCCCGGCCGATACGCAGTATTTT. The gene calls are TRBV6-5 and TRBJ2-3; D unresolved. CDR1 MNHEY and CDR2 SVGAGI come from the germline V gene. The length of the CDR3 is 13 residues. V lost 0 bases and J 6 bases, leaving 7 bases between the germline ends.

In this sample, this clone turned up once. The chain joins TRBV4-3 to TRBJ2-5; TRBD1 agrees at 7 bases. The germline V gene has CDR1 LGHNA and CDR2 YSLEER. This CDR3 has 18 amino acids. V trimming: 2 bases; J trimming: 1 base; junction bases outside the gene matches: 13. CDR3 sequence: CASSQHIVQGLSQETQYF. CDR3 DNA sequence: TGCGCCAGCAGCCAACATATTGTACAGGGGCTAAGCCAAGAGACCCAGTACTTC.

This clone appeared a single time. J is TRBJ1-4 and V is TRBV24-1, with D hard to call. V lost 0 bases to trimming and J lost 5 bases, with 6 bases between them. There are 14 residues in the CDR3. The germline V gene encodes CDR1 KGHDR and CDR2 SFDVKD. CDR3 bases: TGTGCCACCAGTGATTTGGAGGGAAATGAAAAACTGTTTTTT. The encoded protein is CATSDLEGNEKLFF.

The gene calls are TRBV11-2 and TRBJ2-5; possibly TRBD2 for D (5 bases). V lost 1 base, J lost 5 bases, and 14 bases lay in between. Per the germline V gene, CDR1 is SGHAT and CDR2 is FQNNGV. This CDR3 region has 15 residues. This CDR3 reads CASSLVVGVGETQYF. The CDR3 region has the DNA TGTGCCAGCAGCTTAGTAGTGGGAGTAGGGGAGACCCAGTACTTC.

The chain uses TRBV6-1 and TRBJ2-1; 8 bases are shared with TRBD2. This CDR3 has 15 residues. CDR1 and CDR2 from the germline V gene are MNHNS and SASEGT. The ends lost 2 bases at V and 4 bases at J; junction bases unmatched: 4. The CDR3 reads CASSESGGPYNEQFF. The CDR3, as DNA: TGTGCCAGCAGTGAAAGCGGGGGACCATACAATGAGCAGTTCTTC.

The rearrangement joins TRBV28 to TRBJ2-7; D is perhaps TRBD1 (6 bases). Between the trimmed V and J ends, which lost 5 bases and 6 bases, there was a span of 17 bases. This CDR3 region has 14 residues. Germline values: CDR1 MDHEN, CDR2 SYDVKM. The DNA for the CDR3 is TGTGCCAGCAGTCCCATGAGGCTGGGGGCCGAGCAGTACTTC. Amino acid sequence: CASSPMRLGAEQYF.

The J gene is TRBJ2-2, the V gene TRBV5-6, with D unclear. Looked up from germline, CDR1 is SGHDT and CDR2 is YYEEEE. The CDR3 is made up of 16 amino acids. Trimming removed 4 bases from V and 4 bases from J, with 17 bases in between. CDR3: CASSHVRGRGTGELFF. The CDR3 DNA reads as TGTGCCAGCAGCCATGTACGTGGTCGTGGCACCGGGGAGCTGTTTTTT.

The chain links TRBV7-2 to TRBJ1-2; 7 nucleotides align to TRBD1. This CDR3 spans 16 amino acids. J gave up 3 bases and V 0 bases, and 7 bases lay outside the gene matches. Germline CDR1 and CDR2: SGHTA and FQGNSA. CDR3 bases: TGTGCCAGCAGCTTAGCGGTGACAGGGTCCCACTATGGCTACACCTTC. As protein: CASSLAVTGSHYGYTF.

This chain links TRBV19 with TRBJ2-5; maybe TRBD2 (5 bases). V gave up 1 base and J gave up 2 bases, with 11 bases separating them. This CDR3 comprises 15 residues. Germline CDR1 LNHDA, CDR2 SQIVND (reference sequence). CDR3 in DNA: TGTGCCAGTAGTATAGGCCCACTAGGACAAGAGACCCAGTACTTC. This gives the protein CASSIGPLGQETQYF.

This rearrangement joins TRBV5-1 to TRBJ1-2, with D maybe TRBD1 (5 bases). Germline values: CDR1 SGHRS, CDR2 YFSETQ. Trimming removed 5 bases from V and 3 bases from J, with 11 bases in between. The CDR3 is 13 residues long. The CDR3 loop reads CASSWGSDYGYTF. The CDR3 nucleotides are TGCGCCAGCAGTTGGGGCTCGGACTATGGCTACACCTTC.

This rearrangement joins TRBV7-3 to TRBJ2-3; D ambiguous. The CDR3 is 14 amino acids. Trimming took 5 bases from V and 0 from J, leaving 9 bases between them. CDR1 is SGHTA, CDR2 FQGTGA, per germline. The CDR3 loop is CASSASHSTDTQYF. CDR3 DNA sequence: TGTGCCAGCAGCGCCTCCCATAGCACAGATACGCAGTATTTT.

The V call is TRBV4-3, the J call TRBJ1-1; TRBD1 might be the D (6 bases). CDR1 is LGHNA and CDR2 is YSLEER in the germline V gene. The CDR3 is 14 amino acids. V was pared by 4 bases and J by 4 bases, with 13 bases between. CDR3 loop: CASSLWNRATEAFF. As DNA, the CDR3 is TGCGCCAGCAGCCTATGGAACAGGGCCACTGAAGCTTTCTTT.